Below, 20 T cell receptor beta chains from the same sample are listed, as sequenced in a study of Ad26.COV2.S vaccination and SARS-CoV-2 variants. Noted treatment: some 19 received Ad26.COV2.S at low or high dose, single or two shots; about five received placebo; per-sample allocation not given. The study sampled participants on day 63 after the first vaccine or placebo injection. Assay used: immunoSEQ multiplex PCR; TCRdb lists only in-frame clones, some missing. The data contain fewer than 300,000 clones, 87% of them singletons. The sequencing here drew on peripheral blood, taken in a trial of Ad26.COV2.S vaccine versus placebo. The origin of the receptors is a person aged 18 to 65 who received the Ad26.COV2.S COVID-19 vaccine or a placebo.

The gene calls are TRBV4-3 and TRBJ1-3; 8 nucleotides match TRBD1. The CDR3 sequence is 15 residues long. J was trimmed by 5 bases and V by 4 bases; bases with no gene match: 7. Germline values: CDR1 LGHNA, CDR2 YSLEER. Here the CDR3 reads CASSRETGARNTIYF. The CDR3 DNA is TGCGCCAGCAGCCGAGAGACAGGGGCTAGAAACACCATATATTTT.

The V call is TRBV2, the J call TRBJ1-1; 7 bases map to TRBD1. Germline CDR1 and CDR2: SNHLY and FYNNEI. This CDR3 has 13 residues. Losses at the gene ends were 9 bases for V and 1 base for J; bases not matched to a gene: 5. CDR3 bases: TGTGCCAGTTTCCGGGACAGGAACACTGAAGCTTTCTTT. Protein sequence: CASFRDRNTEAFF.

CDR3 sequence: CASSLSSSLIYEQYF. In DNA form, the CDR3 reads TGTGCCAGCAGTTTATCATCGAGCCTAATCTACGAGCAGTACTTC. V usage is TRBV27 and J usage is TRBJ2-7; D unclear. V shed 0 bases and J shed 3 bases, with 12 bases lying between them. The CDR3 runs 15 residues. Per germline, CDR1 MNHEY and CDR2 SMNVEV (reference sequence).

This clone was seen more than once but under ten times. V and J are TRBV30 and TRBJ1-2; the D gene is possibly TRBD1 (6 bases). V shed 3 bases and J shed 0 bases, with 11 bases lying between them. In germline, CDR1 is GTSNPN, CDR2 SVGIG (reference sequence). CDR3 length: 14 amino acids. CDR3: CAWRRQAANYGYTF. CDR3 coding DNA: TGTGCCTGGAGAAGACAGGCCGCTAACTATGGCTACACCTTC.

DNA for the CDR3: TGTGCCTGGAGTCTAGTTGGGACAGATACGCAGTATTTT. Translated, it gives CAWSLVGTDTQYF. The genes are TRBV30 and TRBJ2-3; no reliable D call. Between the trimmed V and J ends, which lost 2 bases and 3 bases, there was a span of 9 bases. The CDR3 is 13 residues long. Germline assignment: CDR1 GTSNPN and CDR2 SVGIG (reference sequence).

The CDR3 sequence is CASSLVGTSGGGELFF. The CDR3 nucleotides read TGTGCCAGCAGCTTAGTGGGGACCTCCGGTGGCGGGGAGCTGTTTTTT. V usage is TRBV7-6 and J usage is TRBJ2-2, with D possibly being TRBD1 or TRBD2 (5 bases each). The V gene's germline CDR1 is SGHVS and CDR2 FNYEAQ. V was shortened by 1 base and J by 7 bases, with 16 bases between the two germline ends. The CDR3 sequence is 16 residues long.

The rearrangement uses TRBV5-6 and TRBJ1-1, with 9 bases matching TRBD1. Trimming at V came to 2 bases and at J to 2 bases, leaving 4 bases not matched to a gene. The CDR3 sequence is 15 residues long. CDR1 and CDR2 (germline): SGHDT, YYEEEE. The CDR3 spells CASSLRQGVNTEAFF. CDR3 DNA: TGTGCCAGCAGCTTAAGACAGGGGGTTAACACTGAAGCTTTCTTT.

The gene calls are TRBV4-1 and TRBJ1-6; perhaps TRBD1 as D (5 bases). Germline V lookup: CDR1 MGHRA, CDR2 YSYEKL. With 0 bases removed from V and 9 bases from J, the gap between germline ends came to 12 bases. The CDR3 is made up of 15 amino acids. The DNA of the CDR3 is TGCGCCAGCAGCCAAGAGAGGCAGGGACGTTCACCCCTCCACTTT. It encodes CASSQERQGRSPLHF.

The DNA for the CDR3 is TGTGCCAGCAGCTTAGGACGGCGAGGGGAGGGTCGCAATCAGCCCCAGCATTTT. Translation: CASSLGRRGEGRNQPQHF. V is TRBV7-3 and J is TRBJ1-5, with D possibly TRBD1 on 5 matching bases. In germline, CDR1 is SGHTA, CDR2 FQGTGA. V was shortened by 2 bases and J by 2 bases, with 19 bases between the two germline ends. The CDR3 length is 18 residues. Supplemented by reference TRBV7-3 and TRBJ1-5, the full variable domain reads GAGVSQTPSNKVTEKGKYVELRCDPISGHTALYWYRQSLGQGPEFLIYFQGTGAADDSGLPNDRFFAVRPEGSVSTLKIQRTERGDSAVYLCASSLGRRGEGRNQPQHFGDGTRLSIL.

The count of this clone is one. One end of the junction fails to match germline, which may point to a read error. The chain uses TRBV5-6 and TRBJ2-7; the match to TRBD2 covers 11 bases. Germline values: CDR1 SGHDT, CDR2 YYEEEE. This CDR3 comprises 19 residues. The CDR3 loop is CASSPSLAGASYTSHEQYF. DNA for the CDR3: TGTGCCAGCAGCCCATCACTAGCGGGGGCCTCCTACACCTCCCACGAGCAGTACTTC. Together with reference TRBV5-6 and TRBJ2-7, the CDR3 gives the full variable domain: DAGVTQSPTHLIKTRGQQVTLRCSPKSGHDTVSWYQQALGQGPQFIFQYYEEEERQRGNFPDRFSGHQFPNYSSELNVNALLLGDSALYLCASSPSLAGASYTSHEQYFGPGTRLTVT.

This CDR3 is CASSLEAENLNYGYTF. The CDR3 DNA sequence: TGTGCCAGCAGCTTGGAAGCCGAAAATCTCAACTATGGCTACACCTTC. The J gene is TRBJ1-2, the V gene TRBV5-5; D remains unclear. The CDR3 extends over 16 amino acids. Per the germline V gene, CDR1 is SGHKS and CDR2 is YYEKEE (reference sequence). V was shortened by 0 bases and J by 2 bases, with 14 bases between the two germline ends.

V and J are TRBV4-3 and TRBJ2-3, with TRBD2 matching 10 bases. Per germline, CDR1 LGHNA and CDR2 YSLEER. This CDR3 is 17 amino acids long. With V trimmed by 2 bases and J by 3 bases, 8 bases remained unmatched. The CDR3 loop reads CASSQLSGGPGTDTQYF. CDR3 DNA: TGCGCCAGCAGCCAACTTAGCGGGGGGCCGGGGACAGATACGCAGTATTTT.

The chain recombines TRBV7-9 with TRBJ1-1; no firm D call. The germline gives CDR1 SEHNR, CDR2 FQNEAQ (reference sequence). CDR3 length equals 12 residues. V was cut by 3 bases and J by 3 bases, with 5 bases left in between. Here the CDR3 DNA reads TGTGCCAGCAGCTTCTCTGACACTGAAGCTTTCTTT. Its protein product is CASSFSDTEAFF.

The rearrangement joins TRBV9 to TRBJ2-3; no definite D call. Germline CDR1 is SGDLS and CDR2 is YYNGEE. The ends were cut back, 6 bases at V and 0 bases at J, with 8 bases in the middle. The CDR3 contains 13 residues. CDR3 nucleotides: TGTGCCAGCACCAGCGCCAGCACAGATACGCAGTATTTT. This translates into CASTSASTDTQYF. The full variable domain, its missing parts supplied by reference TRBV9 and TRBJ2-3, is DSGVTQTPKHLITATGQRVTLRCSPRSGDLSVYWYQQSLDQGLQFLIQYYNGEERAKGNILERFSAQQFPDLHSELNLSSLELGDSALYFCASTSASTDTQYFGPGTRLTVL.

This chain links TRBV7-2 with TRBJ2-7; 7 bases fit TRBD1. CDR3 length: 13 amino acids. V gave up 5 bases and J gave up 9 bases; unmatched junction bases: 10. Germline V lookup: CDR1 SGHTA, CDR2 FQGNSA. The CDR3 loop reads CASSPGTDQGQYF. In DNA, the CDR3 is TGTGCCAGCAGCCCCGGGACAGACCAAGGGCAGTACTTC.

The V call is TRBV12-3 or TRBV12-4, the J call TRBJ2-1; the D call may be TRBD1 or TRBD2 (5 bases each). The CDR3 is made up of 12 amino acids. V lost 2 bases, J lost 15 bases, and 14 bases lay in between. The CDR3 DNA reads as TGTGCCAGCAGTTTATCCCGGGACCCCCCGTTCTTC. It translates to CASSLSRDPPFF.

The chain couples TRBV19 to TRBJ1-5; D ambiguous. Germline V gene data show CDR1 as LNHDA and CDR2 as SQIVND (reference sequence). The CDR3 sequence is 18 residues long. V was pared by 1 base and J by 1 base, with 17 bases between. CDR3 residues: CASSIGYRHASSNQPQHF. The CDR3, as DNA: TGTGCCAGTAGTATAGGGTACAGACATGCGTCAAGCAATCAGCCCCAGCATTTT. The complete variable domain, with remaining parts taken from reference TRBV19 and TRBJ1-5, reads DGGITQSPKYLFRKEGQNVTLSCEQNLNHDAMYWYRQDPGQGLRLIYYSQIVNDFQKGDIAEGYSVSREKKESFPLTVTSAQKNPTAFYLCASSIGYRHASSNQPQHFGDGTRLSIL.

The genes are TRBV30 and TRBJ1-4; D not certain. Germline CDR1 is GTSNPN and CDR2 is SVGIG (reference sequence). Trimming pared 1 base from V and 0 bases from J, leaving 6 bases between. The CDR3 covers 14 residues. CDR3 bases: TGTGCCTGGAGTGGTAGGGCAACTAATGAAAAACTGTTTTTT. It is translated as CAWSGRATNEKLFF.

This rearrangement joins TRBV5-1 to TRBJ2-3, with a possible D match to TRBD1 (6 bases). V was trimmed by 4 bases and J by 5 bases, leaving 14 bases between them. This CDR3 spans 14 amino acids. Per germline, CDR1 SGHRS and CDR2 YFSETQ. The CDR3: CASSLRQAGDTQYF. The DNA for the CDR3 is TGCGCCAGCAGCCTTCGACAGGCGGGAGATACGCAGTATTTT.

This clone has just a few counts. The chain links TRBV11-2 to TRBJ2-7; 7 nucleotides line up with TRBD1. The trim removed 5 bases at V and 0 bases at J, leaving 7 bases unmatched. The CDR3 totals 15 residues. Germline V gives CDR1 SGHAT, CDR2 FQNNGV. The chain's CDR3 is CASSPQGVDSYEQYF. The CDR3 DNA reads TGTGCCAGCAGCCCCCAGGGGGTAGACTCCTACGAGCAGTACTTC.